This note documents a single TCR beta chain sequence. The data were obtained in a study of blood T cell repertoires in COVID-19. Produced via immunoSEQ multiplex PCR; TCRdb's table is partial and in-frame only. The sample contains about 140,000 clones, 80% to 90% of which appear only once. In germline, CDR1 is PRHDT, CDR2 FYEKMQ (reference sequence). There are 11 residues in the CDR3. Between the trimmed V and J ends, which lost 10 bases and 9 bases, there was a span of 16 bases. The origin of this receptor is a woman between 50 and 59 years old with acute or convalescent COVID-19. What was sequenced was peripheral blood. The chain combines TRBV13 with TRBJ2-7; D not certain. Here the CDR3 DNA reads TGTGCCACGGAGATCTTTAGTCGGCAGTACTTC. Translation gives CATEIFSRQYF.